Listed below are T cell receptor beta chains from one sample, sequenced in a study of blood T cell repertoires in COVID-19. Data came from immunoSEQ multiplex PCR; TCRdb stores just in-frame clones and leaves some out. Here the sample spans about 200,000 clones, around 90% being singletons. The source material was PBMCs or T cells enriched from blood (not recorded which). These receptors originate from a young woman who had recovered from COVID-19. Both conserved end residues are part of each CDR3. The order of the fields is CDR3 protein, CDR3 DNA, clone size, V gene, J gene, D gene. D genes are given only for firm matches. Only some rows state a clone size, as once, few, many or a class for expanded clones.

cdr3_aa: CASSRELAGNTDTQYF
cdr3_nt: TGTGCCAGCAGCCGTGAACTAGCGGGGAACACAGATACGCAGTATTTT
clone_size: NA
v_call: TRBV5-4
j_call: TRBJ2-3
d_call: TRBD2

cdr3_aa: CASTYGWTGVNEQFF
cdr3_nt: TGTGCCAGCACCTACGGCTGGACAGGGGTCAATGAGCAGTTCTTC
clone_size: NA
v_call: TRBV27
j_call: TRBJ2-1
d_call: TRBD1

cdr3_aa: CASSHLGPNQPQHF
cdr3_nt: TGTGCCAGCAGTCACTTGGGGCCCAATCAGCCCCAGCATTTT
clone_size: NA
v_call: TRBV25-1
j_call: TRBJ1-5
d_call: NA

cdr3_aa: CASSPRGLDEQYF
cdr3_nt: TGTGCCAGCTCACCAAGAGGGCTTGACGAGCAGTACTTC
clone_size: NA
v_call: TRBV18
j_call: TRBJ2-7
d_call: NA

cdr3_aa: CASSEGARNTEAFF
cdr3_nt: TGTGCCAGCAGTGAAGGGGCAAGGAACACTGAAGCTTTCTTT
clone_size: NA
v_call: TRBV2
j_call: TRBJ1-1
d_call: NA

cdr3_aa: CASSFSDISGNTIYF
cdr3_nt: TGTGCCAGCAGTTTCTCGGACATCTCTGGAAACACCATATATTTT
clone_size: few
v_call: TRBV28
j_call: TRBJ1-3
d_call: NA

cdr3_aa: CASSLGENTEAFF
cdr3_nt: TGTGCCAGCAGCTTAGGAGAGAACACTGAAGCTTTCTTT
clone_size: NA
v_call: TRBV7-3
j_call: TRBJ1-1
d_call: NA

cdr3_aa: CATSRDLAVNYGYTF
cdr3_nt: TGTGCCACCAGCAGAGATCTTGCAGTTAACTATGGCTACACCTTC
clone_size: NA
v_call: TRBV15
j_call: TRBJ1-2
d_call: NA

cdr3_aa: CASSLQERYEQYF
cdr3_nt: TGTGCCAGCAGCCTTCAGGAACGCTACGAGCAGTACTTC
clone_size: NA
v_call: TRBV7-9
j_call: TRBJ2-7
d_call: NA

cdr3_aa: CASSQDPGAEPQHF
cdr3_nt: TGTGCCAGCAGCCAAGATCCGGGTGCAGAGCCCCAGCATTTT
clone_size: NA
v_call: TRBV4-2
j_call: TRBJ1-5
d_call: NA

cdr3_aa: CASSVGGGGASTGELFF
cdr3_nt: TGTGCCAGCAGCGTAGGTGGCGGGGGGGCTAGCACCGGGGAGCTGTTTTTT
clone_size: NA
v_call: TRBV9
j_call: TRBJ2-2
d_call: TRBD2

cdr3_aa: CASSSTSGGGDEQFF
cdr3_nt: TGTGCCAGCAGCTCGACTAGCGGGGGGGGCGATGAGCAGTTCTTC
clone_size: NA
v_call: TRBV11-1
j_call: TRBJ2-1
d_call: TRBD2

cdr3_aa: CASSPGQGHFNQPQHF
cdr3_nt: TGTGCCAGCAGCCCGGGACAGGGACACTTCAATCAGCCCCAGCATTTT
clone_size: NA
v_call: TRBV5-8
j_call: TRBJ1-5
d_call: TRBD1

cdr3_aa: CASSLGTAANTGELFF
cdr3_nt: TGTGCCAGCAGCCTTGGGACAGCCGCGAACACCGGGGAGCTGTTTTTT
clone_size: NA
v_call: TRBV7-2
j_call: TRBJ2-2
d_call: TRBD1

cdr3_aa: CASSRDRADKNIQYF
cdr3_nt: TGTGCCAGCAGTCGTGACAGGGCTGACAAAAACATTCAGTACTTC
clone_size: NA
v_call: TRBV6-5
j_call: TRBJ2-4
d_call: TRBD1

cdr3_aa: CASSQGPRTAEDGYTF
cdr3_nt: TGTGCCAGCAGCCAAGGTCCCAGGACAGCCGAAGATGGCTACACCTTC
clone_size: NA
v_call: TRBV4-2
j_call: TRBJ1-2
d_call: NA

cdr3_aa: CASSLGFGQGKDTQYF
cdr3_nt: TGCGCCAGCAGCTTGGGTTTCGGGCAGGGGAAAGATACGCAGTATTTT
clone_size: NA
v_call: TRBV5-1
j_call: TRBJ2-3
d_call: NA

cdr3_aa: CAWSGAQEAFF
cdr3_nt: TGTGCCTGGAGTGGGGCCCAGGAAGCTTTCTTT
clone_size: NA
v_call: TRBV30
j_call: TRBJ1-1
d_call: NA